Here is one T cell receptor beta chain with its context. Its matching antigen is unknown. CDR3 length: 14 amino acids. V lost 1 base to trimming and J lost 3 bases, with 7 bases between them. Germline loops: CDR1 SGHTA, CDR2 FQGNSA. TCRdb re-called the 5' RACE reads with MiXCR, one entry per CDR3 protein. This sample has under 900,000 distinct CDR3 sequences; 9% to 15% occur once, and the top ten carry about 1.6%. This sample is part of a study of identical twins. General observations from the study: The study drew conclusions from cross-sectional statistical analysis, not from following the same donors. Out-of-frame alpha sequences common to twins were enriched for low generation probability.

The same data also went into a second study, on yellow fever vaccine responses in identical twins. That paper states: Among the twins, the vaccine T cell response reportedly seemed partly convergent and partly personalized.

The chain uses TRBV7-2 and TRBJ2-4; D may be TRBD1 (5 bases). The sequenced sample was PBMCs. This clonotype was sampled from a woman under 30 in good health. The CDR3 DNA reads TGTGCCAGCAGCTTAGGGGGCATCAAAAACATTCAGTACTTC. It specifies CASSLGGIKNIQYF.